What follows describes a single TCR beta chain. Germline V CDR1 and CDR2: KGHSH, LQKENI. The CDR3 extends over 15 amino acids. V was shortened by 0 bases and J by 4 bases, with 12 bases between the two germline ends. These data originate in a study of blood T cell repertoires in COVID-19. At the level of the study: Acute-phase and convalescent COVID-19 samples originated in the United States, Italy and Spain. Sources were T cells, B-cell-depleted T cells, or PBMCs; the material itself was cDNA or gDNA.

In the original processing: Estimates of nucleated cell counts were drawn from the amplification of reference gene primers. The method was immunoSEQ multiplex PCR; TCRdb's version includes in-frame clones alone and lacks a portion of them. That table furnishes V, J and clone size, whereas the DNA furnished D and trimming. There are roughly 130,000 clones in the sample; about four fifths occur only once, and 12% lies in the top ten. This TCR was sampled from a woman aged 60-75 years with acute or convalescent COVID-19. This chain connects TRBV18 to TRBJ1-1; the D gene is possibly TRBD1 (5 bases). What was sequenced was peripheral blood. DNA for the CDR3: TGTGCCAGCTCACCACCGGGGCCAGGCGGCACTGAAGCTTTCTTT. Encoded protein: CASSPPGPGGTEAFF. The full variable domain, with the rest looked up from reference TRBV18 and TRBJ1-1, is NAGVMQNPRHLVRRRGQEARLRCSPMKGHSHVYWYRQLPEEGLKFMVYLQKENIIDESGMPKERFSAEFPKEGPSILRIQQVVRGDSAAYFCASSPPGPGGTEAFFGQGTRLTVV.